The sequence of this T cell receptor beta chain was determined in a study of cytomegalovirus exposure and HLA in healthy donors. The length of the CDR3 is 15 residues. The germline V and J ends were trimmed by 2 bases and 4 bases, with 15 bases remaining between them. Germline CDR1 and CDR2: SGHRS and YFSETQ. The study ran its PCR with 60 Vbeta and 13 Jbeta primers. Assay: immunoSEQ multiplex PCR; the TCRdb copy retains only in-frame clones and omits some. The sample shows 170,000 or so clones, less than 80% of them seen only once. This clone was seen just once. The receptor comes from a middle-aged woman in good health and CMV-seronegative. Sequenced: PBMCs. The V gene is TRBV5-1, the J gene TRBJ1-2; maybe TRBD1 (5 bases). The CDR3 region has the DNA TGCGCCAGCAGCTTCAGGACCCAGGGAACCTATGGCTACACCTTC. This sequence encodes CASSFRTQGTYGYTF.